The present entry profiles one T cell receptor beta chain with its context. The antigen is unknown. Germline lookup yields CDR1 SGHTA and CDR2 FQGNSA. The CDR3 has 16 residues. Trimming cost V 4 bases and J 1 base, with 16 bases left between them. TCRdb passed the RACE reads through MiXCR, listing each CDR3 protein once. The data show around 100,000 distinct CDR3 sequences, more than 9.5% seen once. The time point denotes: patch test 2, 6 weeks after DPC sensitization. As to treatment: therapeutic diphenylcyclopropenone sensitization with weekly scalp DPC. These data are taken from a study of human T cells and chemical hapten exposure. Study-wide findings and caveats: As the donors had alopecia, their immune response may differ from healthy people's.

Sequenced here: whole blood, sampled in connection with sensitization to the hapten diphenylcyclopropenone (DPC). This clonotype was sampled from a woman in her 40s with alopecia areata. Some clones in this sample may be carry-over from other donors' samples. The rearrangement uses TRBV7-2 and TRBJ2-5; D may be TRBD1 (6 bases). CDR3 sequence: CASSSTSGTPQETQYF. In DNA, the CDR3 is TGTGCCAGCAGCTCTACGTCCGGGACACCCCAAGAGACCCAGTACTTC.